The 31 T cell receptor beta chains below all came from one sample that was sequenced in a study of cytomegalovirus exposure and HLA in healthy donors. The PCR contained 60 Vbeta and 13 Jbeta primers. TCRdb keeps only in-frame clones here, not all; method: immunoSEQ multiplex PCR. This sample carries 150,000 or so clones, 75% to 80% of them seen once, and the ten largest clones take approximately 0.66%. Specimen: PBMCs. These receptors were taken from a male donor in good health and CMV-seronegative.

The chain carries TRBV18 and TRBJ1-2, with TRBD1 identical over 7 bases. The junction had 14 bases not matched to a gene; V was cut back by 3 bases and J by 7 bases. CDR1 KGHSH and CDR2 LQKENI come from the germline V gene. The length of the CDR3 is 16 residues. The CDR3 spells CASSPGFARRQGGYTF. The CDR3 nucleotides read TGTGCCAGCTCACCCGGGTTTGCGCGAAGACAGGGTGGCTACACCTTC.

The chain uses TRBV5-6 and TRBJ1-1; possible D gene TRBD1, 5 bases. Trimming removed 4 bases at V and 6 bases at J, with 25 bases between. The CDR3 totals 17 residues. From germline, CDR1 is SGHDT and CDR2 YYEEEE. This chain's CDR3 is CASSPRTSGGSKSEAFF. Here the CDR3 DNA reads TGTGCCAGCAGCCCCCGGACTAGCGGGGGATCAAAGTCTGAAGCTTTCTTT.

This clone has only a few counts. The chain is built from TRBV18 and TRBJ2-7, with 13 bases matching TRBD2. With V trimmed by 6 bases and J by 6 bases, 5 bases remained unmatched. This CDR3 comprises 14 residues. Germline V gene sequence: CDR1 KGHSH, CDR2 LQKENI. The DNA of the CDR3 is TGTGCCAGCTCTACTAGCGGGGGGGCTTTCGAGCAGTACTTC. Its protein product is CASSTSGGAFEQYF.

The rearrangement joins TRBV19 to TRBJ2-2; 8 bases agree with TRBD1. This CDR3 spans 15 amino acids. Per germline, CDR1 LNHDA and CDR2 SQIVND (reference sequence). V trimming: 5 bases; J trimming: 0 bases; junction bases outside the gene matches: 2. The CDR3 coding sequence is TGTGCCAGTAGTGCGACAGGGGCGAACACCGGGGAGCTGTTTTTT. This gives the protein CASSATGANTGELFF.

V gene TRBV2 combines with J gene TRBJ1-1; D is unclear. The germline gives CDR1 SNHLY, CDR2 FYNNEI. Deletions cut 6 bases from V and 5 bases from J, with 13 bases between. The CDR3 covers 13 residues. The CDR3 nucleotides read TGTGCCAGCAGACTCGGCTTGGAGACTGAAGCTTTCTTT. Its translation: CASRLGLETEAFF.

This clone is a singleton in its sample. This chain uses TRBV5-5 with TRBJ1-3, with D unclear. Trimming pared 0 bases from V and 4 bases from J, leaving 8 bases between. The germline gives CDR1 SGHKS, CDR2 YYEKEE (reference sequence). The CDR3 extends over 14 amino acids. In DNA form, the CDR3 reads TGTGCCAGCAGCTTGGGGTCCGAGGGAAACACCATATATTTT. Translated: CASSLGSEGNTIYF.

Here the CDR3 reads CASRTSLGPSYEQYF. Written as DNA, the CDR3 is TGTGCCAGCCGAACGAGCTTGGGGCCGTCATACGAGCAGTACTTC. The chain employs TRBV5-5 and TRBJ2-7; TRBD1 might be the D (5 bases). Germline CDR1 reads SGHKS; CDR2 reads YYEKEE (reference sequence). This CDR3 has 15 residues. Trimming left V 7 bases short and J 4 bases short, with 21 bases between.

The chain recombines TRBV7-9 with TRBJ1-1; no clear D gene. The germline V gene has CDR1 SEHNR and CDR2 FQNEAQ (reference sequence). Trimming removed 6 bases from V and 1 base from J, with 3 bases in between. This CDR3 region has 11 residues. CDR3 DNA sequence: TGTGCCAGCAGTAGGAACACTGAAGCTTTCTTT. It encodes CASSRNTEAFF.

The chain joins TRBV11-2 to TRBJ2-1; no clear D gene. The CDR3 spans 11 residues. The germline gives CDR1 SGHAT, CDR2 FQNNGV. V was pared by 5 bases and J by 6 bases, with 5 bases between. This chain's CDR3 is CASSPRNEQFF. In DNA, the CDR3 is TGTGCCAGCAGCCCCCGCAATGAGCAGTTCTTC.

The chain carries TRBV29-1 and TRBJ2-5, with TRBD1 matching 7 bases. Germline V CDR1 and CDR2: SQVTM, ANQGSEA. V lost 4 bases and J lost 11; bases outside the gene matches: 13. CDR3 length: 13 residues. CDR3 sequence reads: CSVGGDSSREQYF. The DNA for the CDR3 is TGCAGCGTTGGAGGGGACAGTTCTCGAGAGCAGTACTTC.

V usage is TRBV27 and J usage is TRBJ2-7; maybe TRBD1 (5 bases). CDR3 size: 14 residues. Germline CDR1 and CDR2: MNHEY and SMNVEV (reference sequence). Trimming took off 3 bases at V and 4 bases at J, with 13 bases between the two ends. The CDR3: CASSFGRAAYEQYF. As DNA, the CDR3 is TGTGCCAGCAGTTTCGGCAGGGCGGCGTACGAGCAGTACTTC.

This chain links TRBV27 with TRBJ2-1, with D possibly matching TRBD2 (5 bases). The ends were cut back, 5 bases at V and 8 bases at J, with 25 bases in the middle. Germline CDR1 MNHEY, CDR2 SMNVEV (reference sequence). There are 17 residues in the CDR3. Here the CDR3 reads CASSPNSFSEEVDEQFF. In DNA, the CDR3 is TGTGCCAGCAGTCCGAACTCCTTTAGCGAGGAGGTCGATGAGCAGTTCTTC.

V is TRBV9 and J is TRBJ2-1; 9 bases agree with TRBD2. The germline V gene has CDR1 SGDLS and CDR2 YYNGEE. This CDR3 contains 15 residues. The V and J ends lost 4 bases and 3 bases, in that order; junction bases with no gene match: 5. DNA for the CDR3: TGTGCCAGCAGCCCACAGCGGGGGGTCTACAATGAGCAGTTCTTC. Translated, it gives CASSPQRGVYNEQFF.

The V gene is TRBV7-2, the J gene TRBJ1-4; 7 bases agree with TRBD1. CDR1 and CDR2 from the germline V gene are SGHTA and FQGNSA. CDR3 length equals 16 residues. The junction had 6 bases not matched to a gene; V was cut back by 5 bases and J by 0 bases. The CDR3 DNA reads as TGTGCCAGCAGCCGAGACAGGGCCGCAACTAATGAAAAACTGTTTTTT. Encoded protein: CASSRDRAATNEKLFF.

The genes are TRBV7-8 and TRBJ2-7; D not certain. This CDR3 spans 17 amino acids. Trimming stripped 5 bases from V and 6 bases from J, with 26 bases between. Germline assignment: CDR1 SGHVS and CDR2 FQNEAQ. This chain's CDR3 is CASSPPISTVSVGEQYF. CDR3 bases: TGTGCCAGCAGCCCCCCTATTTCTACAGTCTCTGTCGGCGAGCAGTACTTC.

The V call is TRBV6-6, the J call TRBJ1-2; 9 positions match TRBD1. The germline V gene encodes CDR1 MNHNY and CDR2 SVGAGI (reference sequence). The V gene end was trimmed by 6 bases and the J gene end by 5 bases; junction bases not matched to a gene: 4. The CDR3 runs to 13 residues. This CDR3 reads CASRRTGVYGYTF. The CDR3 DNA is TGTGCCAGCAGGAGGACAGGGGTATATGGCTACACCTTC.

The genes are TRBV18 and TRBJ1-2; D might be TRBD1 (6 bases). V lost 1 base, J lost 1 base, and 13 bases lay in between. The CDR3 totals 16 residues. CDR1 and CDR2 from the germline V gene are KGHSH and LQKENI. The CDR3 spells CASSPQGTSYNYGYTF. In nucleotides, the CDR3 is TGTGCCAGCTCACCACAGGGGACAAGCTATAACTATGGCTACACCTTC.

This sequence joins TRBV23-1 and TRBJ1-1, with 10 bases lining up with TRBD1. TRBV23-1 is sorted into the ORF group, with uncertain function. V lost 10 bases, J lost 0 bases, and 14 bases stayed unmatched. The CDR3 consists of 17 residues. CDR3 region: CAIQIERDRGLNTEAFF. The CDR3 DNA sequence: TGCGCCATCCAAATCGAACGGGACAGGGGCTTGAACACTGAAGCTTTCTTT.

This CDR3 is CASSIRQGGQPQHF. The CDR3 DNA reads as TGTGCCAGTAGTATAAGACAGGGCGGCCAGCCCCAGCATTTT. The chain employs TRBV19 and TRBJ1-5; 7 bases line up with TRBD1. CDR1 and CDR2 (germline): LNHDA, SQIVND (reference sequence). The trim removed 2 bases at V and 7 bases at J, leaving 5 bases unmatched. CDR3 size: 14 residues.

The chain joins TRBV5-1 to TRBJ2-2; D is possibly TRBD1 (5 bases). Trimming removed 0 bases from V and 0 bases from J, with 9 bases in between. This CDR3 region has 16 residues. The germline gives CDR1 SGHRS, CDR2 YFSETQ. The CDR3 nucleotides read TGCGCCAGCAGCTTGGATCCAGGGACGAACACCGGGGAGCTGTTTTTT. Its translation is CASSLDPGTNTGELFF.

The rearrangement uses TRBV6-4 and TRBJ2-2; D is perhaps TRBD2 (6 bases). Trimming left V 2 bases short and J 5 bases short, with 12 bases between. Germline CDR1 reads MRHNA; CDR2 reads SNTAGT. The CDR3 is 15 amino acids. The CDR3, as DNA: TGTGCCAGCAGTGACGGGGGGTCCCAGACCGGGGAGCTGTTTTTT. It specifies CASSDGGSQTGELFF.

V is TRBV15 and J is TRBJ1-4, with unresolved D. The CDR3 contains 16 residues. Germline V lookup: CDR1 LNHNV, CDR2 YYDKDF (reference sequence). V lost 0 bases to trimming and J lost 4 bases, with 12 bases between them. For the CDR3, the DNA is TGTGCCACCAGCAGAGATCTTTACATTATTAATGAAAAACTGTTTTTT. Its protein product is CATSRDLYIINEKLFF.

The rearrangement joins TRBV5-4 to TRBJ2-5; 8 nucleotides agree with TRBD2. V lost 3 bases to trimming and J lost 8 bases; unmatched junction nucleotides: 12. The CDR3 sequence is 15 residues long. Germline values: CDR1 SGHNT, CDR2 YYREEE (reference sequence). DNA for the CDR3: TGTGCCAGCAGCTACAGGTTGGCGGGAGGATTTACCCAGTACTTC. Translated: CASSYRLAGGFTQYF.

Here the CDR3 DNA reads TGCGCCAGCGGCGAATACGGGGGAACCTACGAGCAGTACTTC. Translated, it gives CASGEYGGTYEQYF. The J gene is TRBJ2-7, the V gene TRBV5-1; TRBD2 is a possible D gene (6 bases). The CDR3 spans 14 residues. The V gene lost 7 bases and the J gene lost 2 bases, with 16 bases spanning the gap. Germline V gives CDR1 SGHRS, CDR2 YFSETQ. The full variable domain, its missing parts supplied by reference TRBV5-1 and TRBJ2-7, is KAGVTQTPRYLIKTRGQQVTLSCSPISGHRSVSWYQQTPGQGLQFLFEYFSETQRNKGNFPGRFSGRQFSNSRSEMNVSTLELGDSALYLCASGEYGGTYEQYFGPGTRLTVT.

The CDR3 loop reads CAWSVPSAGGRTEAFF. The CDR3 bases are TGTGCCTGGAGTGTACCTTCGGCAGGGGGCCGTACTGAAGCTTTCTTT. The chain uses TRBV30 and TRBJ1-1; 8 positions agree with TRBD1. V was clipped by 0 bases and J by 5 bases; unmatched bases: 11. Germline CDR1 and CDR2: GTSNPN and SVGIG (reference sequence). The CDR3 length is 16 residues.

The V gene is TRBV2, the J gene TRBJ1-4; perhaps TRBD1 as D (6 bases). Germline CDR1 and CDR2: SNHLY and FYNNEI. Deletions cut 5 bases from V and 8 bases from J, with 15 bases between. The CDR3 is 14 amino acids. The CDR3 DNA follows: TGTGCCAGCAGTCTCATGGGGGCTCGAGAAAAACTGTTTTTT. Translation: CASSLMGAREKLFF. The variable domain in full, completed from reference TRBV2 and TRBJ1-4, reads EPEVTQTPSHQVTQMGQEVILRCVPISNHLYFYWYRQILGQKVEFLVSFYNNEISEKSEIFDDQFSVERPDGSNFTLKIRSTKLEDSAMYFCASSLMGAREKLFFGSGTQLSVL.

In nucleotides, the CDR3 is TGTGCCAGCAGCTTAGCGAGACAGGGTAGAACTTTCTTT. It translates to CASSLARQGRTFF. V and J are TRBV11-2 and TRBJ1-1, with 7 positions matching TRBD1. CDR1 SGHAT and CDR2 FQNNGV come from the germline V gene. This CDR3 has 13 amino acids. The J segment lost 12 bases and the V segment lost 1 base, leaving 8 bases of the junction unmatched.

J is TRBJ1-5 and V is TRBV19; D is unclear. The CDR3 consists of 14 residues. Germline CDR1 LNHDA, CDR2 SQIVND (reference sequence). V lost 6 bases, J lost 0 bases, and 9 bases lay in between. CDR3 amino acids: CASRKSNSNQPQHF. The CDR3 DNA reads TGTGCCAGTAGGAAATCTAATAGCAATCAGCCCCAGCATTTT. The full variable domain, completed using reference TRBV19 and TRBJ1-5, is DGGITQSPKYLFRKEGQNVTLSCEQNLNHDAMYWYRQDPGQGLRLIYYSQIVNDFQKGDIAEGYSVSREKKESFPLTVTSAQKNPTAFYLCASRKSNSNQPQHFGDGTRLSIL.

In its sample, this clone was seen a few times. The chain links TRBV19 to TRBJ2-2, with 8 bases aligning to TRBD2. The CDR3 spans 18 residues. The germline V gene encodes CDR1 LNHDA and CDR2 SQIVND (reference sequence). J gave up 0 bases and V 5 bases, and 11 bases lay outside the gene matches. CDR3 in amino acids: CASSLTGTRASNTGELFF. The CDR3 DNA reads as TGTGCCAGTAGTTTGACCGGGACTAGAGCCTCGAACACCGGGGAGCTGTTTTTT.

This chain connects TRBV5-1 to TRBJ2-7, with TRBD2 matching over 7 bases. After removal of 4 bases from V and 3 bases from J, the junction contained 7 bases not matched to a gene. Germline loops: CDR1 SGHRS, CDR2 YFSETQ. The CDR3 extends over 14 amino acids. In DNA form, the CDR3 reads TGCGCCAGCAGCCCGGGGGGTGCCATCTACGAGCAGTACTTC. It encodes CASSPGGAIYEQYF.

The chain couples TRBV9 to TRBJ1-1, with 7 nucleotides matching TRBD1. Per the germline V gene, CDR1 is SGDLS and CDR2 is YYNGEE. This CDR3 contains 14 residues. The V gene end was trimmed by 4 bases and the J gene end by 4 bases; junction bases not matched to a gene: 7. CDR3 coding DNA: TGTGCCAGCAGCCCAGGGGGTGGAGGCACTGAAGCTTTCTTT. It is translated as CASSPGGGGTEAFF.